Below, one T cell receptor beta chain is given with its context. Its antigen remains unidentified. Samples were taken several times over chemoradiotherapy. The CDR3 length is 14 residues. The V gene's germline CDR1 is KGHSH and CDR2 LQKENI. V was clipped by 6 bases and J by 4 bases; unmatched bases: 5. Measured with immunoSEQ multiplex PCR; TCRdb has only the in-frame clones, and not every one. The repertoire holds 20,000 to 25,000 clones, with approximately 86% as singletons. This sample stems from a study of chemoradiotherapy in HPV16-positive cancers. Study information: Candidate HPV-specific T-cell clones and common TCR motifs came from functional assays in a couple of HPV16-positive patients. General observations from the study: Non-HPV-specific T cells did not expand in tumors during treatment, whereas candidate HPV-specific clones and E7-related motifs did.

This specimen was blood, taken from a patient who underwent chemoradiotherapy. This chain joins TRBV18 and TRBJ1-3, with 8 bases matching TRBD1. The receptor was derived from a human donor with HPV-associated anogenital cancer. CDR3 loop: CASSVDRAGNTIYF. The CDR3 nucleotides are TGTGCCAGCTCGGTGGACAGGGCCGGAAACACCATATATTTT. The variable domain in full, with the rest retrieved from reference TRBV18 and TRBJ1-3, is NAGVMQNPRHLVRRRGQEARLRCSPMKGHSHVYWYRQLPEEGLKFMVYLQKENIIDESGMPKERFSAEFPKEGPSILRIQQVVRGDSAAYFCASSVDRAGNTIYFGEGSWLTVV.